Presented here are 27 T cell receptor beta chains from one specimen sequenced in a study of blood T cell repertoires in COVID-19. Produced via immunoSEQ multiplex PCR; TCRdb's table is partial and in-frame only. The repertoire holds about 200,000 clones, with about 88% as singletons. Sequences were obtained from PBMCs or T cells enriched from blood (not recorded which). The receptors originated from a woman aged 40 to 50 in a cohort exposed to, infected with or recovered from COVID-19 (not recorded which).

The chain's CDR3 is CASSPGTGASYNEQFF. In DNA, the CDR3 is TGTGCCAGCAGCCCCGGGACAGGGGCCTCCTACAATGAGCAGTTCTTC. The genes are TRBV3-1 (or the pseudogene TRBV3-2) and TRBJ2-1, with TRBD1 matching over 10 bases. Per germline, CDR1 LGHDT and CDR2 YNNKEL (reference sequence). The CDR3 sequence is 16 residues long. V was pared by 4 bases and J by 0 bases, with 3 bases of the junction left unmatched.

V gene TRBV4-2 combines with J gene TRBJ1-1, with D perhaps matching TRBD1 (6 bases). Looked up from germline, CDR1 is LGHNA and CDR2 is YNFKEQ. This CDR3 has 14 amino acids. Trimming took 3 bases from V and 4 from J, leaving 12 bases between them. The CDR3 DNA sequence: TGTGCCAGCAGCCAGGACGACAGGTCCACTGAAGCTTTCTTT. This gives the protein CASSQDDRSTEAFF.

This chain connects TRBV28 to TRBJ1-2; 11 bases line up with TRBD1. The trim removed 3 bases at V and 2 bases at J, leaving 5 bases unmatched. This CDR3 has 16 amino acids. Per the germline V gene, CDR1 is MDHEN and CDR2 is SYDVKM. In DNA form, the CDR3 reads TGTGCCAGCAGTTTCGTGGGACAGGGGGGCAACTATGGCTACACCTTC. Its protein product is CASSFVGQGGNYGYTF.

The chain recombines TRBV19 with TRBJ2-5, with 9 bases matching TRBD2. CDR1 and CDR2 from the germline V gene are LNHDA and SQIVND (reference sequence). The CDR3 totals 17 residues. V gave up 3 bases and J gave up 2 bases; unmatched junction bases: 10. CDR3 protein: CASSIIRAGGRQETQYF. The CDR3 bases are TGTGCCAGTAGTATTATCAGGGCGGGGGGGAGGCAAGAGACCCAGTACTTC.

The V call is TRBV7-9, the J call TRBJ1-4; D might be TRBD1 (6 bases). V was clipped by 5 bases and J by 7 bases, with 20 bases between them. CDR3 length: 16 amino acids. CDR1 and CDR2 (germline): SEHNR, FQNEAQ (reference sequence). Here the CDR3 reads CASSPPEGGSTEKLFF. In DNA form, the CDR3 reads TGTGCCAGCAGCCCACCCGAAGGGGGTTCGACTGAAAAACTGTTTTTT.

The rearrangement links TRBV28 to TRBJ2-3, with a possible D match to TRBD2 (6 bases). Between the trimmed V and J ends, which lost 6 bases and 1 base, there was a span of 17 bases. This CDR3 is built from 16 residues. Germline V lookup: CDR1 MDHEN, CDR2 SYDVKM. CDR3 sequence (DNA): TGTGCCAGCAGACTATCTGCGGGGTTTGGCACAGATACGCAGTATTTT. Its translation is CASRLSAGFGTDTQYF.

The gene calls are TRBV11-3 and TRBJ2-7, with a possible D match to TRBD1 (5 bases). CDR1 and CDR2 from the germline V gene are SGHNT and YENEEA. The CDR3 is made up of 15 amino acids. Trimming removed 0 bases from V and 3 bases from J, with 12 bases in between. This CDR3 reads CASSLDGTGYYEQYF. The CDR3 DNA sequence: TGTGCCAGCAGCTTAGATGGAACAGGCTACTACGAGCAGTACTTC.

The J gene is TRBJ2-3, the V gene TRBV7-9, with 8 bases matching TRBD2. Germline V gene sequence: CDR1 SEHNR, CDR2 FQNEAQ (reference sequence). V dropped 2 bases and J dropped 0; count of bases not matched to a gene: 10. The CDR3 contains 18 residues. The CDR3 protein is CASSLPLTSGPSTDTQYF. The CDR3 nucleotides are TGTGCCAGCAGCTTACCACTTACTAGCGGCCCTAGCACAGATACGCAGTATTTT.

Comment on this clone: Other DNA variants within this sample encode the same CDR3. This chain joins TRBV9 and TRBJ1-3; no clear D gene. This CDR3 has 15 amino acids. The V end was cut by 0 bases, the J end by 0 bases, with 7 bases between. The germline V gene has CDR1 SGDLS and CDR2 YYNGEE. CDR3 protein: CASSVGASSGNTIYF. For the CDR3, the DNA is TGTGCCAGCAGCGTAGGCGCATCCTCTGGAAACACCATATATTTT.

The chain uses TRBV11-2 and TRBJ2-7, with 12 bases that match TRBD2. CDR3 length: 18 residues. V lost 3 bases, J lost 2 bases, and 11 bases stayed unmatched. CDR1 is SGHAT, CDR2 FQNNGV, per germline. This CDR3 reads CASSFETSGSISTYEQYF. The CDR3 coding sequence is TGTGCCAGCAGCTTTGAGACTAGCGGGAGTATCTCCACCTACGAGCAGTACTTC.

The V gene is TRBV9, the J gene TRBJ1-2; no reliable D call. This CDR3 is 13 amino acids long. Germline CDR1 is SGDLS and CDR2 is YYNGEE. Between the trimmed V and J ends, which lost 5 bases and 4 bases, there was a span of 12 bases. Written as DNA, the CDR3 is TGTGCCAGCAGGGGCCCTCCCTTCTATGGCTACACCTTC. This sequence encodes CASRGPPFYGYTF.

The V and J genes are TRBV5-4 and TRBJ1-1; the match to TRBD1 covers 9 bases. V lost 4 bases, J lost 5 bases, and 6 bases stayed unmatched. This CDR3 is 14 amino acids long. Germline-derived CDR1 and CDR2 are SGHNT and YYREEE (reference sequence). The CDR3 sequence: CASSITGGSTEAFF. DNA of the CDR3: TGTGCCAGCAGCATAACAGGGGGCAGTACTGAAGCTTTCTTT. Using reference TRBV5-4 and TRBJ1-1 for the parts outside the CDR3, the full variable domain is ETGVTQSPTHLIKTRGQQVTLRCSSQSGHNTVSWYQQALGQGPQFIFQYYREEENGRGNFPPRFSGLQFPNYSSELNVNALELDDSALYLCASSITGGSTEAFFGQGTRLTVV.

The gene calls are TRBV2 and TRBJ2-3, with D perhaps matching TRBD1 (5 bases). V lost 2 bases to trimming and J lost 2 bases, with 11 bases between them. Germline V gene lookup returns CDR1 SNHLY and CDR2 FYNNEI. The CDR3 sequence is 15 residues long. CDR3 protein: CASSEQGSSTDTQYF. The CDR3 coding sequence is TGTGCCAGCAGTGAACAGGGCTCGTCCACAGATACGCAGTATTTT.

V gene TRBV7-8 combines with J gene TRBJ2-7; 9 positions match TRBD1. Germline trimming cut 1 base from V and 6 bases from J; bases unmatched to any gene: 4. The CDR3 totals 14 residues. Per germline, CDR1 SGHVS and CDR2 FQNEAQ. The CDR3 loop is CASSLVQGAREQYF. The DNA of the CDR3 is TGTGCCAGCAGCTTAGTACAGGGGGCGCGCGAGCAGTACTTC. The full variable domain, completed using reference TRBV7-8 and TRBJ2-7, is GAGVSQSPRYKVAKRGQDVALRCDPISGHVSLFWYQQALGQGPEFLTYFQNEAQLDKSGLPSDRFFAERPEGSVSTLKIQRTQQEDSAVYLCASSLVQGAREQYFGPGTRLTVT.

There are many counts of this clone. The chain has TRBV6-2 or TRBV6-3 and TRBJ1-1, with a weak D call TRBD1 (6 bases). This CDR3 spans 16 amino acids. The germline V gene has CDR1 MNHEY and CDR2 SVGEGT. Trimming left V 0 bases short and J 1 base short, with 12 bases between. CDR3 DNA sequence: TGTGCCAGCAGTTACTCGGACGACAGGCGGAACACTGAAGCTTTCTTT. Its translation: CASSYSDDRRNTEAFF.

This sequence joins TRBV9 and TRBJ2-7; 13 positions match TRBD2. The CDR3 has 17 residues. Germline CDR1 is SGDLS and CDR2 is YYNGEE. V trimming: 0 bases; J trimming: 3 bases; junction bases outside the gene matches: 6. CDR3: CASSVGTSGRGVYEQYF. The CDR3 DNA is TGTGCCAGCAGCGTAGGTACTAGCGGGAGGGGAGTCTACGAGCAGTACTTC. Full variable domain (outside the CDR3, taken from reference TRBV9 and TRBJ2-7): DSGVTQTPKHLITATGQRVTLRCSPRSGDLSVYWYQQSLDQGLQFLIQYYNGEERAKGNILERFSAQQFPDLHSELNLSSLELGDSALYFCASSVGTSGRGVYEQYFGPGTRLTVT.

The chain couples TRBV6-2 or TRBV6-3 to TRBJ2-3; a possible D gene is TRBD2 (6 bases). Germline-derived CDR1 and CDR2 are MNHEY and SVGEGT. The CDR3 covers 16 residues. Trimming left V 0 bases short and J 4 bases short, with 14 bases between. In DNA, the CDR3 is TGTGCCAGCAGTTACTCGCATGGGAGGACCGCAGATACGCAGTATTTT. This codes for CASSYSHGRTADTQYF.

The rearrangement joins TRBV14 to TRBJ1-2, with 10 bases lining up with TRBD1. The CDR3 has 15 residues. Germline V lookup: CDR1 SGHDN, CDR2 FVKESK. Germline trimming cut 6 bases from V and 2 bases from J; bases unmatched to any gene: 6. The CDR3 sequence is CASRAGQGLNYGYTF. CDR3 nucleotides: TGTGCCAGCAGGGCGGGACAGGGGTTGAACTATGGCTACACCTTC. Using reference TRBV14 and TRBJ1-2 for the parts outside the CDR3, the full variable domain is EAGVTQFPSHSVIEKGQTVTLRCDPISGHDNLYWYRRVMGKEIKFLLHFVKESKQDESGMPNNRFLAERTGGTYSTLKVQPAELEDSGVYFCASRAGQGLNYGYTFGSGTRLTVV.

V usage is TRBV2 and J usage is TRBJ1-1; 11 positions agree with TRBD1. The V segment lost 7 bases and the J segment 4 bases; nucleotides outside the gene matches: 5. This CDR3 is built from 14 residues. Germline lookup yields CDR1 SNHLY and CDR2 FYNNEI. CDR3 nucleotides: TGTGCCAGCACTGGACAGGGGGCAGGCACTGAAGCTTTCTTT. Amino acid sequence: CASTGQGAGTEAFF.

The chain uses TRBV7-6 and TRBJ1-4; 7 bases agree with TRBD1. The V gene's germline CDR1 is SGHVS and CDR2 FNYEAQ. V shed 1 base, J shed 4 bases, and the junction held 6 bases outside the gene matches. The CDR3 length is 16 residues. The CDR3 reads CASSLVKGGRNEKLFF. Here the CDR3 DNA reads TGTGCCAGCAGCTTAGTTAAAGGGGGCCGTAATGAAAAACTGTTTTTT.

J is TRBJ2-7 and V is TRBV4-1; 11 nucleotides line up with TRBD2. The CDR3 covers 15 residues. The germline CDR1 and CDR2 sequences are MGHRA and YSYEKL. V dropped 5 bases and J dropped 2; count of bases not matched to a gene: 5. Written as DNA, the CDR3 is TGCGCCAGCAGCTTCCGACTAGCGGGAACCTACGAGCAGTACTTC. Its protein product is CASSFRLAGTYEQYF.

This clone has more than one count but fewer than ten. This rearrangement joins TRBV6-1 to TRBJ2-1, with a weak D call TRBD1 (6 bases). The germline V gene encodes CDR1 MNHNS and CDR2 SASEGT. This CDR3 is built from 15 residues. Trimming removed 0 bases at V and 4 bases at J, with 10 bases between. CDR3 in amino acids: CASSEAWTAYNEQFF. The DNA of the CDR3 is TGTGCCAGCAGTGAAGCATGGACAGCTTACAATGAGCAGTTCTTC.

The chain is built from TRBV12-3 or TRBV12-4 and TRBJ2-5, with D hard to call. This CDR3 contains 12 residues. V lost 5 bases, J lost 7 bases, and 11 bases lay in between. The CDR3 sequence is CASSPTPRTQYF. CDR3 sequence (DNA): TGTGCCAGCAGTCCAACTCCACGGACCCAGTACTTC.

The genes are TRBV4-1 and TRBJ1-2; D gene ambiguous. The ends were cut back, 4 bases at V and 6 bases at J, with 15 bases in the middle. This CDR3 spans 14 amino acids. Germline-derived CDR1 and CDR2 are MGHRA and YSYEKL. The CDR3 loop is CASSRGPSTDGYTF. Written as DNA, the CDR3 is TGCGCCAGCAGCCGCGGGCCTTCGACGGATGGCTACACCTTC.

In this sample, this clone turned up once. The V call is TRBV14, the J call TRBJ2-7; 12 bases match TRBD2. V shed 4 bases and J 5 bases; nucleotides not matched to a gene: 6. The CDR3 covers 15 residues. Germline-derived CDR1 and CDR2 are SGHDN and FVKESK. The CDR3 here is CASSRASGRAHEQYF. DNA of the CDR3: TGTGCCAGCAGCCGAGCTAGCGGGAGGGCTCACGAGCAGTACTTC.

The gene calls are TRBV15 and TRBJ1-1; 8 positions match TRBD1. Germline assignment: CDR1 LNHNV and CDR2 YYDKDF (reference sequence). J lost 4 bases, V lost 1 base, and 5 bases had no gene match. This CDR3 contains 15 residues. The CDR3 protein is CATSRVGTGGTEAFF. In DNA form, the CDR3 reads TGTGCCACCAGCAGAGTTGGGACAGGCGGCACTGAAGCTTTCTTT.

The chain is built from TRBV10-3 and TRBJ2-7; tentative D call: TRBD2 (6 bases). The CDR3 sequence is 16 residues long. Germline V CDR1 and CDR2: ENHRY, SYGVKD. V was cut by 0 bases and J by 3 bases, with 15 bases left in between. The CDR3 spells CAISESLAGQGYEQYF. CDR3 DNA sequence: TGTGCCATCAGTGAGTCTTTGGCGGGGCAGGGCTACGAGCAGTACTTC.